These 13 T cell receptor beta chains share one sample of origin, sequenced in a study of blood T cell repertoires in COVID-19. Here immunoSEQ multiplex PCR was the method, and the copy in TCRdb shows in-frame clones only, minus some. This table has around 400,000 clones, roughly 90% appearing once. Sequencing was carried out using peripheral blood. These TCRs come from a man in his forties with acute or convalescent COVID-19.

This clone showed up just a few times. This chain links TRBV6-4 with TRBJ2-2; 12 nucleotides align to TRBD2. The CDR3 runs 17 residues. Germline V gene data show CDR1 as MRHNA and CDR2 as SNTAGT. V gave up 0 bases and J gave up 3 bases; unmatched junction bases: 2. CDR3 residues: CASSDSSSGGDTGELFF. The CDR3 coding sequence is TGTGCCAGCAGTGACTCGTCTAGCGGGGGGGACACCGGGGAGCTGTTTTTT.

The rearrangement joins TRBV6-5 to TRBJ1-1, with 11 bases matching TRBD1. This CDR3 contains 15 residues. J gave up 1 base and V 9 bases, and 7 bases lay outside the gene matches. Germline lookup yields CDR1 MNHEY and CDR2 SVGAGI. CDR3 bases: TGTGCCAGTACTGGGACAGGGGGATGGAACACTGAAGCTTTCTTT. Translation gives CASTGTGGWNTEAFF.

This chain connects TRBV18 to TRBJ1-3; no clear D. V was trimmed by 4 bases and J by 0 bases, leaving 16 bases between them. This CDR3 region has 17 residues. From germline, CDR1 is KGHSH and CDR2 LQKENI. The DNA for the CDR3 is TGTGCCAGCTCACTACCCGGTCGAAGAACCTCTGGAAACACCATATATTTT. Translation gives CASSLPGRRTSGNTIYF.

The V gene is TRBV27, the J gene TRBJ2-3; D possibly corresponds to TRBD2 (6 bases). V dropped 6 bases and J dropped 4 bases, with 17 bases sitting between them. Germline-derived CDR1 and CDR2 are MNHEY and SMNVEV (reference sequence). CDR3 size: 15 residues. CDR3 nucleotides: TGTGCCAGCAGACCCATTGGGGGGAGCGCAGATACGCAGTATTTT. Residues: CASRPIGGSADTQYF.

This clone was seen a few times. The CDR3 spells CASSRTGVSQPQHF. CDR3 nucleotides: TGTGCCAGCAGTCGGACAGGGGTATCGCAGCCCCAGCATTTT. The V gene is TRBV6-5, the J gene TRBJ1-5, with 9 bases lining up with TRBD1. This CDR3 contains 14 residues. The J segment lost 7 bases and the V segment lost 5 bases, leaving 6 bases of the junction unmatched. Germline lookup yields CDR1 MNHEY and CDR2 SVGAGI.

This chain joins TRBV7-3 and TRBJ2-1; D not resolved. This CDR3 region has 15 residues. V lost 1 base and J 0 bases, leaving 7 bases between the germline ends. The germline V gene encodes CDR1 SGHTA and CDR2 FQGTGA. CDR3 bases: TGTGCCAGCAGCTTAATTACAAGCTCCTACAATGAGCAGTTCTTC. This codes for CASSLITSSYNEQFF.

V usage is TRBV9 and J usage is TRBJ1-6; 7 bases agree with TRBD1. From germline, CDR1 is SGDLS and CDR2 YYNGEE. The CDR3 sequence is 15 residues long. Losses at the gene ends were 4 bases for V and 9 bases for J; bases not matched to a gene: 10. CDR3 in amino acids: CASSPEGAHSSPLHF. The DNA of the CDR3 is TGTGCCAGCAGCCCTGAGGGGGCGCACAGTTCACCCCTCCACTTT.

On this clone: Different DNA sequences within this sample yield the same CDR3. The chain couples TRBV30 to TRBJ1-5; 7 nucleotides align to TRBD1. V shed 4 bases, J shed 7 bases, and the junction held 7 bases outside the gene matches. The germline CDR1 and CDR2 sequences are GTSNPN and SVGIG (reference sequence). The CDR3 totals 13 residues. The CDR3 region has the DNA TGTGCCTGGAATAGTCAGGGGGACCAGCCCCAGCATTTT. It is translated as CAWNSQGDQPQHF.

This clone occurred once. The chain carries TRBV9 and TRBJ2-1; TRBD1 agrees at 8 bases. Germline V gene sequence: CDR1 SGDLS, CDR2 YYNGEE. There are 18 residues in the CDR3. V lost 0 bases to trimming and J lost 8 bases; unmatched junction nucleotides: 16. CDR3 sequence: CASSVDGIEQGGFYEQFF. CDR3 sequence (DNA): TGTGCCAGCAGCGTAGATGGTATTGAACAGGGGGGCTTCTATGAGCAGTTCTTC. Together with reference TRBV9 and TRBJ2-1, the CDR3 gives the full variable domain: DSGVTQTPKHLITATGQRVTLRCSPRSGDLSVYWYQQSLDQGLQFLIQYYNGEERAKGNILERFSAQQFPDLHSELNLSSLELGDSALYFCASSVDGIEQGGFYEQFFGPGTRLTVL.

V is TRBV19 and J is TRBJ2-1; no definite D call. The CDR3 is made up of 12 amino acids. The germline CDR1 and CDR2 sequences are LNHDA and SQIVND (reference sequence). V dropped 8 bases and J dropped 4 bases, with 9 bases sitting between them. CDR3 in DNA: TGTGCCAGTCTATCACGGTACAATGAGCAGTTCTTC. Protein product: CASLSRYNEQFF.

This sequence joins TRBV28 and TRBJ1-1, with 9 positions matching TRBD1. This CDR3 region has 15 residues. CDR1 is MDHEN, CDR2 SYDVKM, per germline. V lost 5 bases to trimming and J lost 4 bases; unmatched junction nucleotides: 8. CDR3 loop: CASSPTGGGGTEAFF. CDR3 bases: TGTGCCAGCAGTCCAACAGGGGGCGGTGGCACTGAAGCTTTCTTT. Full variable domain (rest looked up from reference TRBV28 and TRBJ1-1): DVKVTQSSRYLVKRTGEKVFLECVQDMDHENMFWYRQDPGLGLRLIYFSYDVKMKEKGDIPEGYSVSREKKERFSLILESASTNQTSMYLCASSPTGGGGTEAFFGQGTRLTVV.

V usage is TRBV5-4 and J usage is TRBJ2-7, with 8 bases fitting TRBD2. Looked up from germline, CDR1 is SGHNT and CDR2 is YYREEE (reference sequence). With V trimmed by 4 bases and J by 3 bases, 9 bases remained unmatched. The length of the CDR3 is 15 residues. The CDR3 bases are TGTGCCAGCAGCGAGTCGGGGGGGGCACTCTACGAGCAGTACTTC. It codes for CASSESGGALYEQYF. Using reference TRBV5-4 and TRBJ2-7 for the parts outside the CDR3, the full variable domain is ETGVTQSPTHLIKTRGQQVTLRCSSQSGHNTVSWYQQALGQGPQFIFQYYREEENGRGNFPPRFSGLQFPNYSSELNVNALELDDSALYLCASSESGGALYEQYFGPGTRLTVT.

This clone was seen only once. The chain carries TRBV5-5 and TRBJ1-2; D not resolved. The V gene lost 2 bases and the J gene lost 4 bases, with 12 bases spanning the gap. This CDR3 region has 14 residues. Germline V gene data show CDR1 as SGHKS and CDR2 as YYEKEE (reference sequence). The CDR3, as DNA: TGTGCCAGCAGCTTTACGGGGTTGGGCTATGGCTACACCTTC. This codes for CASSFTGLGYGYTF.